A single sample is the source of the 30 T cell receptor beta chains below, sequenced in a study of blood T cell repertoires in COVID-19. The protocol was immunoSEQ multiplex PCR, while the TCRdb copy is restricted to in-frame clones and leaves out a portion. Among about 140,000 clones listed, 80% were seen once. Sequenced: peripheral blood. These TCRs come from a man aged 70-80 years who had recovered from COVID-19.

Concerning this clone itself: A much larger clone lies a single base off, so this may be a read error. Other DNA sequences in the sample encode the same CDR3. The chain has TRBV28 and TRBJ1-5, with a tentative D call TRBD1 (6 bases). CDR1 is MDHEN and CDR2 is SYDVKM in the germline V gene. The CDR3 length is 21 residues. The CDR3 nucleotides are TGTGCCAGCACCACAACCCCGGGGGGGGGACAAAGCCTTTATAGCAATCAGCCTCAGCATTTT. Residues: CASTTTPGGGQSLYSNQPQHF.

The chain has TRBV5-1 and TRBJ2-7; D possibly corresponds to TRBD1 (6 bases). This CDR3 contains 14 residues. Germline CDR1 and CDR2: SGHRS and YFSETQ. The ends were cut back, 4 bases at V and 0 bases at J, with 11 bases in the middle. The CDR3 bases are TGCGCCAGCAGCAAGGGGGACAACTCCTACGAGCAGTACTTC. Translation gives CASSKGDNSYEQYF.

The chain is built from TRBV29-1 and TRBJ1-1; 7 nucleotides align to TRBD1. The V gene's germline CDR1 is SQVTM and CDR2 ANQGSEA. J was trimmed by 6 bases and V by 5 bases; bases with no gene match: 12. This CDR3 region has 14 residues. DNA of the CDR3: TGCAGCGTTTGGCAGGGGGGTACTATCGCTGAAGCTTTCTTT. As protein: CSVWQGGTIAEAFF. The entire variable domain, with the rest obtained from reference TRBV29-1 and TRBJ1-1, is as follows: SAVISQKPSRDICQRGTSLTIQCQVDSQVTMMFWYRQQPGQSLTLIATANQGSEATYESGFVIDKFPISRPNLTFSTLTVSNMSPEDSSIYLCSVWQGGTIAEAFFGQGTRLTVV.

The rearrangement uses TRBV6-2 or TRBV6-3 and TRBJ1-5; a possible D gene is TRBD1 (5 bases). CDR1 and CDR2 from the germline V gene are MNHEY and SVGEGT. The CDR3 length is 15 residues. V lost 0 bases, J lost 9 bases, and 15 bases lay in between. CDR3 sequence: CASSYSFTGRAPQHF. The CDR3 DNA is TGTGCCAGCAGTTACTCGTTTACAGGTCGGGCGCCCCAGCATTTT.

V is TRBV7-2 and J is TRBJ1-1; weak D call: TRBD1 (6 bases). This CDR3 is 14 amino acids long. V was cut by 5 bases and J by 2 bases, with 12 bases left in between. Germline assignment: CDR1 SGHTA and CDR2 FQGNSA. CDR3 nucleotide sequence: TGTGCCAGCAGCATATTACAGGGTAACACTGAAGCTTTCTTT. Protein product: CASSILQGNTEAFF.

In DNA, the CDR3 is TGTGCCAGCAGTTCCCTTACCAAAAACATTCAGTACTTC. This sequence encodes CASSSLTKNIQYF. The V and J genes are TRBV27 and TRBJ2-4; no definite D call. The germline V gene has CDR1 MNHEY and CDR2 SMNVEV (reference sequence). V was clipped by 4 bases and J by 2 bases, with 6 bases between them. The CDR3 runs to 13 residues.

In its sample, this clone was seen many times. V usage is TRBV30 and J usage is TRBJ1-4; D is possibly TRBD1 (6 bases). CDR3 length equals 12 residues. V lost 5 bases, J lost 2 bases, and 6 bases lay in between. Germline CDR1 GTSNPN, CDR2 SVGIG (reference sequence). CDR3 sequence reads: CAWQGTNEKLFF. The CDR3 DNA is TGTGCCTGGCAGGGGACTAATGAAAAACTGTTTTTT.

This CDR3 reads CASSRDRNTEAFF. CDR3 DNA sequence: TGTGCCAGCAGCCGCGACAGGAACACTGAAGCTTTCTTT. The V call is TRBV7-7, the J call TRBJ1-1, with D possibly matching TRBD1 (5 bases). The CDR3 extends over 13 amino acids. Germline-derived CDR1 and CDR2 are SSHAT and FNYEAQ (reference sequence). Deletions cut 5 bases from V and 1 base from J, with 8 bases between. Drawing the rest from reference TRBV7-7 and TRBJ1-1, the complete variable domain is GAGVSQSPRYKVTKRGQDVTLRCDPISSHATLYWYQQALGQGPEFLTYFNYEAQPDKSGLPSDRFSAERPEGSISTLTIQRTEQRDSAMYRCASSRDRNTEAFFGQGTRLTVV.

This rearrangement joins TRBV9 to TRBJ1-1; 11 bases are a match to TRBD1. This CDR3 is built from 15 residues. Germline CDR1 SGDLS, CDR2 YYNGEE. V was pared by 4 bases and J by 4 bases, with 6 bases of the junction left unmatched. The CDR3 sequence: CASSTSGQGGTEAFF. CDR3 in DNA: TGTGCCAGCAGCACCTCGGGACAGGGGGGCACTGAAGCTTTCTTT.

This clone came up once. V usage is TRBV7-9 and J usage is TRBJ2-3; no definite D call. Germline V gene lookup returns CDR1 SEHNR and CDR2 FQNEAQ (reference sequence). V lost 1 base and J lost 7, with 3 bases in between. The CDR3 consists of 11 residues. CDR3 protein: CASSLDNTQYF. CDR3 bases: TGTGCCAGCAGCTTAGACAATACGCAGTATTTT.

This clone was seen more than once but under ten times. The chain joins TRBV27 to TRBJ2-7; TRBD1 aligns across 10 bases. The ends lost 6 bases at V and 3 bases at J; junction bases unmatched: 11. The CDR3 loop spans 16 amino acids. The germline V gene has CDR1 MNHEY and CDR2 SMNVEV (reference sequence). The CDR3 spells CASSYRSGTGDYEQYF. Here the CDR3 DNA reads TGTGCCAGCAGCTATAGATCCGGGACAGGGGACTACGAGCAGTACTTC.

On this clone itself: In the same sample, other DNA sequences code for this CDR3. This chain joins TRBV7-2 and TRBJ2-5, with a tentative D call TRBD1 (6 bases). Per the germline V gene, CDR1 is SGHTA and CDR2 is FQGNSA. Deletions cut 0 bases from V and 4 bases from J, with 9 bases between. The CDR3 is made up of 14 amino acids. CDR3 in amino acids: CASSLAARGETQYF. CDR3 DNA sequence: TGTGCCAGCAGCTTAGCGGCCAGGGGAGAGACCCAGTACTTC. Using reference TRBV7-2 and TRBJ2-5 for the parts outside the CDR3, the full variable domain is GAGVSQSPSNKVTEKGKDVELRCDPISGHTALYWYRQSLGQGLEFLIYFQGNSAPDKSGLPSDRFSAERTGGSVSTLTIQRTQQEDSAVYLCASSLAARGETQYFGPGTRLLVL.

The chain links TRBV9 to TRBJ2-5; D remains ambiguous. Germline CDR1 SGDLS, CDR2 YYNGEE. The length of the CDR3 is 15 residues. V lost 0 bases and J lost 3, with 12 bases in between. The CDR3 coding sequence is TGTGCCAGCAGCGTAGCAGGCTATTTTAAAGAGACCCAGTACTTC. Protein: CASSVAGYFKETQYF.

The rearrangement links TRBV30 to TRBJ2-1; 9 bases match TRBD2. J lost 3 bases, V lost 8 bases, and 5 bases had no gene match. CDR1 and CDR2 from the germline V gene are GTSNPN and SVGIG (reference sequence). The CDR3 extends over 13 amino acids. DNA of the CDR3: TGTGCCCTCCGGACTAGCGTCTACAATGAGCAGTTCTTC. This encodes CALRTSVYNEQFF.

V is TRBV29-1 and J is TRBJ2-7; 11 bases fit TRBD2. This CDR3 is 13 amino acids long. With V trimmed by 7 bases and J by 2 bases, 4 bases remained unmatched. CDR1 SQVTM and CDR2 ANQGSEA come from the germline V gene. The CDR3 sequence: CSARLAGTYEQYF. CDR3 sequence (DNA): TGCAGCGCACGACTAGCGGGGACCTACGAGCAGTACTTC.

The chain joins TRBV12-5 to TRBJ2-2; 7 positions match TRBD1. CDR1 LGHNT and CDR2 FRNRAP come from the germline V gene. The CDR3 runs 16 residues. V shed 3 bases and J 3 bases; nucleotides not matched to a gene: 7. The CDR3 reads CASGFQGVLYTGELFF. CDR3 nucleotide sequence: TGTGCTAGTGGTTTTCAGGGGGTTCTGTACACCGGGGAGCTGTTTTTT.

The chain uses TRBV6-5 and TRBJ2-7; no definite D call. Germline loops: CDR1 MNHEY, CDR2 SVGAGI. This CDR3 is 14 amino acids long. The V end lost 3 bases, the J end lost 0 bases, and 9 bases lay between the germline ends. The CDR3 spells CASSYRGSSYEQYF. CDR3 coding DNA: TGTGCCAGCAGTTATAGAGGCAGCTCCTACGAGCAGTACTTC.

This clone showed up just a few times. The chain combines TRBV7-9 with TRBJ2-1, with 7 bases aligning to TRBD1. The CDR3 runs to 15 residues. Germline assignment: CDR1 SEHNR and CDR2 FQNEAQ (reference sequence). Trimming removed 2 bases from V and 14 bases from J; junction bases left unmatched: 15. The CDR3 DNA is TGTGCCAGCAGCTTAAACAGAGGGGGCACCCCTGACAAGTTCTTC. This codes for CASSLNRGGTPDKFF.

This clone was observed a single time. The chain uses TRBV29-1 and TRBJ2-1, with 7 bases aligning to TRBD2. The CDR3 loop spans 14 amino acids. V shed 3 bases and J 1 base; nucleotides not matched to a gene: 3. Germline V gene lookup returns CDR1 SQVTM and CDR2 ANQGSEA. This chain's CDR3 is CSVDWRESYNEQFF. The CDR3 bases are TGCAGCGTTGATTGGCGGGAGTCCTACAATGAGCAGTTCTTC.

This chain uses TRBV9 with TRBJ2-7, with TRBD2 matching over 7 bases. The germline V gene encodes CDR1 SGDLS and CDR2 YYNGEE. This CDR3 has 14 amino acids. V shed 3 bases, J shed 0 bases, and the junction held 3 bases outside the gene matches. The CDR3 spells CASSARDYSYEQYF. The CDR3 coding sequence is TGTGCCAGCAGCGCACGGGACTACTCCTACGAGCAGTACTTC.

The rearrangement joins TRBV10-2 to TRBJ1-1; 12 nucleotides agree with TRBD1. The CDR3 loop spans 17 amino acids. Per the germline V gene, CDR1 is WSHSY and CDR2 is SAAADI. The V gene end was trimmed by 3 bases and the J gene end by 2 bases; junction bases not matched to a gene: 7. The CDR3 sequence: CASSDPGQGALNTEAFF. The DNA for the CDR3 is TGCGCCAGCAGTGACCCGGGACAGGGGGCTTTAAACACTGAAGCTTTCTTT.

The chain employs TRBV7-6 and TRBJ2-2, with TRBD1 matching 9 bases. The CDR3 spans 16 residues. In germline, CDR1 is SGHVS, CDR2 FNYEAQ. With 5 bases clipped from V and 5 bases from J, the junction kept 9 bases outside the gene matches. The CDR3 DNA follows: TGTGCCAGCAGCCCACTGGGACAGGGACGGACCGGGGAGCTGTTTTTT. Its translation: CASSPLGQGRTGELFF.

J is TRBJ2-3 and V is TRBV3-1 (or the pseudogene TRBV3-2); possible D gene TRBD2, 6 bases. Trimming shortened V by 6 bases and J by 2 bases, and 18 bases separated the two germline ends. Germline lookup yields CDR1 LGHDT and CDR2 YNNKEL (reference sequence). The CDR3 is 16 amino acids. The CDR3 sequence: CASSHVGGASTDTQYF. CDR3 in DNA: TGTGCCAGCAGTCACGTGGGGGGAGCTTCCACAGATACGCAGTATTTT.

This clone was observed once. The chain carries TRBV6-5 and TRBJ2-3, with unresolved D. The CDR3 sequence is 12 residues long. Looked up from germline, CDR1 is MNHEY and CDR2 is SVGAGI. The ends were cut back, 10 bases at V and 0 bases at J, with 8 bases in the middle. The CDR3 loop is CATSPSTDTQYF. The CDR3 DNA follows: TGTGCCACCTCCCCTAGCACAGATACGCAGTATTTT.

This clone was found a few times. V usage is TRBV2 and J usage is TRBJ1-6; 8 bases are shared with TRBD1. Germline trimming cut 5 bases from V and 10 bases from J; bases unmatched to any gene: 10. Germline CDR1 reads SNHLY; CDR2 reads FYNNEI. The CDR3 contains 15 residues. CDR3 bases: TGTGCCAGCAGTACGGCAGGGGGCTTGGGATCACCCCTCCACTTT. It encodes CASSTAGGLGSPLHF.

The V gene is TRBV5-1, the J gene TRBJ2-3; D remains unclear. The CDR3 loop spans 17 amino acids. CDR1 SGHRS and CDR2 YFSETQ come from the germline V gene. Between the trimmed V and J ends, which lost 6 bases and 1 base, there was a span of 21 bases. The CDR3: CASIPAPEFFGTDTQYF. The DNA of the CDR3 is TGCGCCAGCATCCCCGCTCCGGAGTTCTTTGGCACAGATACGCAGTATTTT.

The chain links TRBV4-3 to TRBJ1-6, with D unresolved. Germline V CDR1 and CDR2: LGHNA, YSLEER. The CDR3 length is 15 residues. Trimming took off 1 base at V and 5 bases at J, with 9 bases between the two ends. The CDR3 DNA reads as TGCGCCAGCAGCCAAGGATACATGGATAATTCACCCCTCCACTTT. Residues: CASSQGYMDNSPLHF.

This clone was detected only a few times. The chain combines TRBV21-1 with TRBJ1-5; the D call in the table, TRBD1, was not verified against the DNA. TRBV21-1 corresponds to a pseudogene. The CDR3 has 16 residues. The CDR3 here is CASSKGRDRGNQPQHF. The CDR3 DNA follows: TGTGCCAGCAGCAAAGGACGAGACAGGGGCAATCAGCCCCAGCATTTT.

This clone was counted a single time. The chain carries TRBV12-5 and TRBJ2-3; a possible D gene is TRBD2 (5 bases). The CDR3 is made up of 14 amino acids. Deletions cut 4 bases from V and 1 base from J, with 9 bases between. Germline V gives CDR1 LGHNT, CDR2 FRNRAP. CDR3 amino acids: CASGSKLGTDTQYF. In DNA, the CDR3 is TGTGCTAGTGGTTCGAAACTAGGCACAGATACGCAGTATTTT.

The CDR3 coding sequence is TGTGCCACCGGACTAGCGGGATACAATGAGCAGTTCTTC. Protein: CATGLAGYNEQFF. V gene TRBV30 combines with J gene TRBJ2-1, with 12 bases aligning to TRBD2. Per the germline V gene, CDR1 is GTSNPN and CDR2 is SVGIG (reference sequence). J lost 4 bases, V lost 8 bases, and 3 bases had no gene match. This CDR3 is built from 13 residues.